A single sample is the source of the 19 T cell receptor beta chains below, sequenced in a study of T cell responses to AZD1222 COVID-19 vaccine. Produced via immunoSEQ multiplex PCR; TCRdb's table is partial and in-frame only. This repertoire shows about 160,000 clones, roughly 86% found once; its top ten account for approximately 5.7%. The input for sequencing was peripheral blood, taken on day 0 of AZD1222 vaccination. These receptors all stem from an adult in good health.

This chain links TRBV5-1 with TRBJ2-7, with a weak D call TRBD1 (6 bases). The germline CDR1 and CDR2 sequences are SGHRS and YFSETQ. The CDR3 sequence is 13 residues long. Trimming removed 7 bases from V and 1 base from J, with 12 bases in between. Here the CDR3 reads CASGLQGSYEQYF. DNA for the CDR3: TGCGCCAGCGGCCTCCAGGGGTCCTACGAGCAGTACTTC.

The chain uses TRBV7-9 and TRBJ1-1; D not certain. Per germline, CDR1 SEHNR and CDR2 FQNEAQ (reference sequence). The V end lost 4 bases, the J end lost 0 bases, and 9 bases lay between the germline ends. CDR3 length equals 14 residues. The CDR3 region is CASSSDTLNTEAFF. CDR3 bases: TGTGCCAGCAGCTCAGACACCCTGAACACTGAAGCTTTCTTT.

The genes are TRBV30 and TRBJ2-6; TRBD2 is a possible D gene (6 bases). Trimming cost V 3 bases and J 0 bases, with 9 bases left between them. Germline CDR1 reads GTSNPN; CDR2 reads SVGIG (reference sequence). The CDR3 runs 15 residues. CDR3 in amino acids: CAWREGTSGANVLTF. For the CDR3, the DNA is TGTGCCTGGAGGGAGGGGACCTCTGGGGCCAACGTCCTGACTTTC. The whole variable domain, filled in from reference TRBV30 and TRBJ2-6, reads SQTIHQWPATLVQPVGSPLSLECTVEGTSNPNLYWYRQAAGRGLQLLFYSVGIGQISSEVPQNLSASRPQDRQFILSSKKLLLSDSGFYLCAWREGTSGANVLTFGAGSRLTVL.

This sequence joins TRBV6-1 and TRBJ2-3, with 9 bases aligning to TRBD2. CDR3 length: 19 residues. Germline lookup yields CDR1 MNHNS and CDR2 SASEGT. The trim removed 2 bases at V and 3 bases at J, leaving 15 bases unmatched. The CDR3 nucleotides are TGTGCCAGCAGTGAAAGGAGGGCGGGAGGGCTAGATAGAACAGATACGCAGTATTTT. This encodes CASSERRAGGLDRTDTQYF.

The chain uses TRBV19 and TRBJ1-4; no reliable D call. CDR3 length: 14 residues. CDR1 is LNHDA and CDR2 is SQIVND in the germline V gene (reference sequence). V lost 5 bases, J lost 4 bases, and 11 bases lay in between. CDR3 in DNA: TGTGCCAGTAGTGCGGGAGCCTTTAATGAAAAACTGTTTTTT. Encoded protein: CASSAGAFNEKLFF.

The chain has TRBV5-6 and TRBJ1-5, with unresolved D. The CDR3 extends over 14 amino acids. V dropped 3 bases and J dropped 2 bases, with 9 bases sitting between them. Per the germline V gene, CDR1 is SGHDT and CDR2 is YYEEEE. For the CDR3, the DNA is TGTGCCAGCAGCTCGGTAGGACGCAATCAGCCCCAGCATTTT. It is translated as CASSSVGRNQPQHF.

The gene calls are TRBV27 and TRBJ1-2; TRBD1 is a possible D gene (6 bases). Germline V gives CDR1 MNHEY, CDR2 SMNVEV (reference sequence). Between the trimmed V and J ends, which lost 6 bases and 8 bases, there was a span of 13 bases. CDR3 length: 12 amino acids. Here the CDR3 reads CASRTGGRGYTF. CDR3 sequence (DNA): TGTGCCAGCAGGACAGGAGGCAGAGGCTACACCTTC.

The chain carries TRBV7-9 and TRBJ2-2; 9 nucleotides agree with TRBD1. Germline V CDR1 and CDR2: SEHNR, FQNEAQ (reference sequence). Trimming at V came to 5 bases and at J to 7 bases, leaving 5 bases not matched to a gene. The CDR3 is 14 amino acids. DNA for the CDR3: TGTGCCAGCAGCAAGGGACAGGGCAGCGGGGAGCTGTTTTTT. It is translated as CASSKGQGSGELFF.

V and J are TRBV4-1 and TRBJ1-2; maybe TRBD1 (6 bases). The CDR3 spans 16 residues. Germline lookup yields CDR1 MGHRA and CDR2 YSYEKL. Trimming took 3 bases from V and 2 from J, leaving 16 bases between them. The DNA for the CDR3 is TGCGCCAGCAGCCAGGACAATCCGGGACAAAACTATGGCTACACCTTC. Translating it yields CASSQDNPGQNYGYTF.

CDR3 residues: CASSVDTGRTEAFF. DNA of the CDR3: TGTGCCAGCAGCGTAGATACAGGGCGGACTGAAGCTTTCTTT. The V call is TRBV9, the J call TRBJ1-1, with D maybe TRBD1 (6 bases). Germline V gene data show CDR1 as SGDLS and CDR2 as YYNGEE. The CDR3 has 14 residues. V was trimmed by 0 bases and J by 5 bases, leaving 11 bases between them.

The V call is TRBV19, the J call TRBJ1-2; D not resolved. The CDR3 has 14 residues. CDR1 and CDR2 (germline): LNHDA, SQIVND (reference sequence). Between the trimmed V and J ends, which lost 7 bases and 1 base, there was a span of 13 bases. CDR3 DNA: TGTGCCAGTAAAGTCCAAGAATTTAACTATGGCTACACCTTC. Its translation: CASKVQEFNYGYTF.

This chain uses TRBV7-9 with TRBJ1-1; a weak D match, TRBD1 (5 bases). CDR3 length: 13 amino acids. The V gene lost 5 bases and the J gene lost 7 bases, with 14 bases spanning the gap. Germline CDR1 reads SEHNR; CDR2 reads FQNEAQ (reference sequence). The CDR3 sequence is CASSLRDGIEAFF. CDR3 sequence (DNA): TGTGCCAGCAGCCTCCGGGACGGAATTGAAGCTTTCTTT.

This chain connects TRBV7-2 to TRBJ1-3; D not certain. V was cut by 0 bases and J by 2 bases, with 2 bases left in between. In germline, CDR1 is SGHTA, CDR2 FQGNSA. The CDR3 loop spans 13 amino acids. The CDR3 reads CASSLAAGNTIYF. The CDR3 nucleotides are TGTGCCAGCAGCTTAGCAGCTGGAAACACCATATATTTT.

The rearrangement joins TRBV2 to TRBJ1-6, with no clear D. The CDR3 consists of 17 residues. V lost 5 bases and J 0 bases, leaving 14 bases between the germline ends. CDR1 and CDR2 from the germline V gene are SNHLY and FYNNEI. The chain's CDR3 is CASSWGSFSSYNSPLHF. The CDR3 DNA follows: TGTGCCAGCAGTTGGGGAAGTTTCAGCTCCTATAATTCACCCCTCCACTTT.

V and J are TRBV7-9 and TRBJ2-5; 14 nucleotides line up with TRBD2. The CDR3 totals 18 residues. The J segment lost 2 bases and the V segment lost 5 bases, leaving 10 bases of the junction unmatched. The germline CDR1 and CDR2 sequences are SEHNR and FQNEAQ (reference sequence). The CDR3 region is CASSPRGTSGGRQETQYF. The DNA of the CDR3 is TGTGCCAGCAGCCCCAGGGGGACTAGCGGGGGCCGTCAAGAGACCCAGTACTTC.

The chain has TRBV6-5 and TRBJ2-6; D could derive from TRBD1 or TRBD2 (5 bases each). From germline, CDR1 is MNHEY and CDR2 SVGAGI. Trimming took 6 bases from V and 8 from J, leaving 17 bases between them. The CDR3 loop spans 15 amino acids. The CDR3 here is CASSAAQGASNVLTF. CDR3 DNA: TGTGCCAGCAGCGCGGCCCAGGGAGCGTCCAACGTCCTGACTTTC.

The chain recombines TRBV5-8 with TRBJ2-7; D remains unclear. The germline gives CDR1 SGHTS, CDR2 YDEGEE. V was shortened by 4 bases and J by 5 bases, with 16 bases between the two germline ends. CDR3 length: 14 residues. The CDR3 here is CASSRWTAGNEQYF. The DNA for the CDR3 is TGTGCCAGCAGCCGCTGGACCGCTGGGAACGAGCAGTACTTC.

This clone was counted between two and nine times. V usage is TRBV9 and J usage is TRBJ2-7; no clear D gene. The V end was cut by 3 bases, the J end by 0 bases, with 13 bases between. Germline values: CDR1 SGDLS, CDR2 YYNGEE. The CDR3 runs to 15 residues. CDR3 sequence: CASSAETSSSYEQYF. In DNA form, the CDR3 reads TGTGCCAGCAGCGCCGAAACCTCGAGCTCCTACGAGCAGTACTTC. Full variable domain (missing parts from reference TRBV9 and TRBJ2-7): DSGVTQTPKHLITATGQRVTLRCSPRSGDLSVYWYQQSLDQGLQFLIQYYNGEERAKGNILERFSAQQFPDLHSELNLSSLELGDSALYFCASSAETSSSYEQYFGPGTRLTVT.

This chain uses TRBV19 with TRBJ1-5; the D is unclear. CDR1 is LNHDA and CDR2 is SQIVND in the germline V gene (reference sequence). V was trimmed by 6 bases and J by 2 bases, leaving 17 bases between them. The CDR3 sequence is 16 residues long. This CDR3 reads CASSLPGMSGNQPQHF. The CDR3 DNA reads TGTGCCAGTAGCTTACCCGGGATGTCCGGCAATCAGCCCCAGCATTTT.